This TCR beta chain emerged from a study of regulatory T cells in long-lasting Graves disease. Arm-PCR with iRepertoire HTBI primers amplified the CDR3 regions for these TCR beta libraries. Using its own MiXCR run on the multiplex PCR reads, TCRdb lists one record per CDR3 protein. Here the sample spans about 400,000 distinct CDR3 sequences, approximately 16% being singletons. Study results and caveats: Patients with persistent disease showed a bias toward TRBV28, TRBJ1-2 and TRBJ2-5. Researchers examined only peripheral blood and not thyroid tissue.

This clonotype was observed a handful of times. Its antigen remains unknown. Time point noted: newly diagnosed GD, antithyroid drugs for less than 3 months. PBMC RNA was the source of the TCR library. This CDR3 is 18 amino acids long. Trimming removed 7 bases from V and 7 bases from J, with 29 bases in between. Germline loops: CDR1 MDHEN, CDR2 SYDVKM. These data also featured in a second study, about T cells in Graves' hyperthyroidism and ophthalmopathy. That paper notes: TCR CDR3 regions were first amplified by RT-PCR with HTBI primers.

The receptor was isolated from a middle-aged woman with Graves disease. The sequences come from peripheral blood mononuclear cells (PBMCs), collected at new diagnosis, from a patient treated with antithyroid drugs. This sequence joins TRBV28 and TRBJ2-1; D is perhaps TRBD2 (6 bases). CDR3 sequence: CASTPLNLIGEVHNEQFF. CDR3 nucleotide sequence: TGTGCCAGCACGCCCCTGAACTTAATCGGGGAGGTCCATAATGAGCAGTTCTTC.